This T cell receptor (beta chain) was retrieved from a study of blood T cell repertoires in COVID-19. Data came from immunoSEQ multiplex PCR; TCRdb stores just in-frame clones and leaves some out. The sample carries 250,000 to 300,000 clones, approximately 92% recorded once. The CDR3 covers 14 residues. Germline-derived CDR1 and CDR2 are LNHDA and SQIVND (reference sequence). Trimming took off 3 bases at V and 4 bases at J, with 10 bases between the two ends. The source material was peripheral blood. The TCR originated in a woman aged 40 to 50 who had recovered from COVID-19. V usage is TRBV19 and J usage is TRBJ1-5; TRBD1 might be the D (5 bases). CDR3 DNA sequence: TGTGCCAGTAGTATCCGGACACTTAATCAGCCCCAGCATTTT. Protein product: CASSIRTLNQPQHF.